The 17 T cell receptor beta chains in this list originate from one sample, sequenced in a study of shared clonotypes between healthy human individuals. Method: immunoSEQ multiplex PCR; TCRdb's copy keeps in-frame clones and lacks some. This sample yields about 500,000 clones, of which approximately 77% are seen a single time; 9.5% to 15% belongs to the top ten. Sequenced input: PBMCs. The receptors shown here come from a woman aged 40 to 49 in good health. Some clones in this sample may be carry-over from other donors' samples.

This chain joins TRBV11-2 and TRBJ2-7; 7 positions match TRBD1. This CDR3 comprises 15 residues. Trimming at V came to 5 bases and at J to 6 bases, leaving 13 bases not matched to a gene. Germline CDR1 and CDR2: SGHAT and FQNNGV. DNA for the CDR3: TGTGCCAGCAGCACCCCCCGGGACAGTCTCCGCGAGCAGTACTTC. Its protein product is CASSTPRDSLREQYF. The entire variable domain, with the rest obtained from reference TRBV11-2 and TRBJ2-7, is as follows: EAGVAQSPRYKIIEKRQSVAFWCNPISGHATLYWYQQILGQGPKLLIQFQNNGVVDDSQLPKDRFSAERLKGVDSTLKIQPAKLEDSAVYLCASSTPRDSLREQYFGPGTRLTVT.

This sequence joins TRBV20-1 and TRBJ2-7; no reliable D call. The CDR3 is made up of 11 amino acids. The ends were cut back, 2 bases at V and 5 bases at J, with 7 bases in the middle. The germline V gene encodes CDR1 DFQATT and CDR2 SNEGSKA (reference sequence). CDR3 loop: CSARRLHEQYF. The CDR3, as DNA: TGCAGTGCTAGAAGGCTCCACGAGCAGTACTTC.

About this clone: A far larger clone lies a single base away; this is likely a read error. The genes are TRBV20-1 and TRBJ1-1; D is undetermined. The CDR3 has 11 residues. The germline CDR1 and CDR2 sequences are DFQATT and SNEGSKA (reference sequence). CDR3 sequence reads: CSASPEPEASF. The CDR3, as DNA: TGCAGTGCTTCTCCCGAGCCAGAAGCTTCCTTT.

This clone has only one observation. CDR3 nucleotides: TGTGCCAGCAGCACCATAGCGGGAGGGCGCGATACGCAGTATTTT. It specifies CASSTIAGGRDTQYF. V gene TRBV5-6 combines with J gene TRBJ2-3, with 11 bases identical to TRBD2. CDR1 and CDR2 (germline): SGHDT, YYEEEE. The CDR3 has 15 residues. V dropped 4 bases and J dropped 6; count of bases not matched to a gene: 7.

This chain links TRBV5-5 with TRBJ1-4; no reliable D call. The length of the CDR3 is 15 residues. V dropped 5 bases and J dropped 3 bases, with 14 bases sitting between them. Germline V lookup: CDR1 SGHKS, CDR2 YYEKEE (reference sequence). The CDR3 spells CASSWAAGANEKLFF. The CDR3 nucleotides read TGTGCCAGCAGTTGGGCCGCTGGGGCTAATGAAAAACTGTTTTTT.

This chain's CDR3 is CASSLRTANGGNQPQHF. CDR3 coding DNA: TGTGCCAGTAGTCTCCGGACAGCCAACGGTGGGAATCAGCCCCAGCATTTT. The rearrangement joins TRBV19 to TRBJ1-5; D is perhaps TRBD1 (6 bases). The CDR3 spans 17 residues. Germline CDR1 and CDR2: LNHDA and SQIVND (reference sequence). Deletions cut 5 bases from V and 4 bases from J, with 21 bases between.

The chain uses TRBV7-2 and TRBJ2-4; 8 bases are a match to TRBD1. This CDR3 has 19 amino acids. V trimming: 5 bases; J trimming: 7 bases; junction bases outside the gene matches: 22. Germline V gene sequence: CDR1 SGHTA, CDR2 FQGNSA. In nucleotides, the CDR3 is TGTGCCAGCAGCGAAGGGATGAACCGGGACAGGTTATCTTATAACATTCAGTACTTC. Residues: CASSEGMNRDRLSYNIQYF.

The V call is TRBV28, the J call TRBJ1-2, with a weak D call TRBD1 (6 bases). Trimming pared 6 bases from V and 4 bases from J, leaving 15 bases between. CDR1 is MDHEN, CDR2 SYDVKM, per germline. This CDR3 is 14 amino acids long. Here the CDR3 reads CASSPQGYSYGYTF. For the CDR3, the DNA is TGTGCCAGCAGCCCACAGGGTTATAGCTATGGCTACACCTTC.

Worth noting for this clone: This is likely an artifact of a read error, given a far larger clone one base away. The same CDR3 can be traced to other DNA sequences in this sample. This chain joins TRBV7-3 and TRBJ2-2; the D gene could be TRBD1 or TRBD2 (5 bases each). The CDR3 length is 14 residues. Germline-derived CDR1 and CDR2 are SGHTA and FQGTGA. The CDR3 bases are TGTGCCAGCAGCTTATCAGGGCGGTCCGGGGAGTTGTTTTTT. As protein: CASSLSGRSGELFF. Complete variable domain (other parts from reference TRBV7-3 and TRBJ2-2): GAGVSQTPSNKVTEKGKYVELRCDPISGHTALYWYRQSLGQGPEFLIYFQGTGAADDSGLPNDRFFAVRPEGSVSTLKIQRTERGDSAVYLCASSLSGRSGELFFGEGSRLTVL.

In regard to this clone: This likely stems from a read error, as it lies one base from a far larger clone. The missing conserved phenylalanine or tryptophan at the end of this CDR3 makes a read error likely. V and J are TRBV2 and TRBJ2-7; no clear D gene. V lost 4 bases to trimming and J lost 2 bases, with 6 bases between them. The CDR3 consists of 12 residues. From germline, CDR1 is SNHLY and CDR2 FYNNEI. The CDR3 DNA reads as TGTGCCAGCAGTGCCACGGCCTACGAGCAGTACCTC. Residues: CASSATAYEQYL.

A few counts support this clone. The sample has other DNA sequences that encode this CDR3 too. The J gene is TRBJ2-1, the V gene TRBV5-4; 11 nucleotides align to TRBD1. In germline, CDR1 is SGHNT, CDR2 YYREEE (reference sequence). This CDR3 has 15 amino acids. V shed 3 bases, J shed 3 bases, and the junction held 2 bases outside the gene matches. CDR3 DNA: TGTGCCAGCAGCTCCGGGACAGGGGGCTACAATGAGCAGTTCTTC. This codes for CASSSGTGGYNEQFF.

The chain carries TRBV9 and TRBJ2-7; no reliable D call. V was pared by 1 base and J by 6 bases, with 11 bases between. Germline assignment: CDR1 SGDLS and CDR2 YYNGEE. This CDR3 has 13 amino acids. The DNA of the CDR3 is TGTGCCAGCAGCGTATACAGTCAATCCGAGCAGTACTTC. Translation gives CASSVYSQSEQYF.

The chain joins TRBV5-8 to TRBJ2-7, with TRBD2 matching 8 bases. Germline V gene data show CDR1 as SGHTS and CDR2 as YDEGEE. Trimming cost V 0 bases and J 3 bases; bases outside gene matches: 5. The CDR3 has 15 residues. For the CDR3, the DNA is TGTGCCAGCAGCTTGGCCGACGGGAGGGGCTACGAGCAGTACTTC. Its protein is CASSLADGRGYEQYF.

The sample holds one count of this clone. DNA of the CDR3: TGCGCCAGCAGTGAGTCGATCGAGCGGTGGGGCGAGCAGTACTTC. It translates to CASSESIERWGEQYF. The chain uses TRBV10-2 and TRBJ2-7, with D tentatively TRBD2 (5 bases). V lost 0 bases to trimming and J lost 6 bases, with 15 bases between them. CDR3 length: 15 residues. CDR1 is WSHSY and CDR2 is SAAADI in the germline V gene.

This clone was detected ten times or more. Other DNA sequences of this sample code for an identical CDR3. V usage is TRBV15 and J usage is TRBJ2-7, with TRBD1 matching over 9 bases. Unmatched junction bases numbered 13, after V lost 3 bases and J lost 1 base. Germline CDR1 is LNHNV and CDR2 is YYDKDF (reference sequence). The CDR3 covers 18 residues. CDR3 bases: TGTGCCACCAGCAGGTTTGCGGGACAGGGTGTAAGTTCCTACGAGCAGTACTTC. It yields the protein CATSRFAGQGVSSYEQYF.

Turning to this clone: Since a far larger clone is one base different, this is likely a read error. The same CDR3 is also encoded by other DNA sequences in this sample. The V gene is TRBV18, the J gene TRBJ1-1; perhaps TRBD1 as D (6 bases). Germline-derived CDR1 and CDR2 are KGHSH and LQKENI. The CDR3 is 15 residues long. In DNA, the CDR3 is TGTGCCAGCTCACCAAGTTCAGGGGAGAACACTGAGGCTTTCTTT. Its translation: CASSPSSGENTEAFF.

Comments on this clone: Since a far larger clone is one base different, this is likely a read error. Additional DNA sequences in this sample encode the identical CDR3. The rearrangement joins TRBV15 to TRBJ2-1, with no clear D. Germline CDR1 is LNHNV and CDR2 is YYDKDF (reference sequence). The CDR3 length is 15 residues. The CDR3 nucleotides are TGTGCTACCAGCAGAGCGAGAGACCCCTACAATGAGCAGTTCTTC. This encodes CATSRARDPYNEQFF.